A selection of T cell receptor beta chains follows, all from one sample in a study of PD-L1 blockade in urothelial cancer. TCRdb's copy holds only in-frame clones and misses some; the assay was immunoSEQ multiplex PCR. Here the sample spans about 52,000 clones, 70% to 80% being singletons. The sample consisted of PBMCs, taken around atezolizumab (anti-PD-L1) treatment. Receptor source: a man between 65 and 80 years old with urothelial cancer. Both conserved end residues are part of each CDR3. A D gene is named only where the DNA matches it firmly. Rows may omit the clone size; those that give it use once, few, many or a size class.

v_gene	len	d_gene	j_gene	abundance	CDR3nt	CDR3aa
TRBV19	15	NA	TRBJ1-3	NA	TGTGCCGCCGGGGCGCAGGGGATCTCTGGAAACACCATATATTTT	CAAGAQGISGNTIYF
TRBV18	14	TRBD1	TRBJ1-5	NA	TGTGCCAGCTCACTCGGGACAGGAGATCAGCCCCAGCATTTT	CASSLGTGDQPQHF
TRBV28	15	NA	TRBJ1-5	once	TGTGCCAGCAGTTTTCGGGGGTTAGGCAATCAGCCCCAGCATTTT	CASSFRGLGNQPQHF
TRBV5-4	15	NA	TRBJ2-7	NA	TGTGCCAGCAGCACCCGCAGAGAAAGGGGAGGTGAGCAGTACTTC	CASSTRRERGGEQYF
TRBV7-2	18	TRBD2	TRBJ2-3	NA	TGTGCCAGCAGCTTAGTCCGACTAGCGGGAGGGTTAACAGATACGCAGTATTTT	CASSLVRLAGGLTDTQYF
TRBV2	13	TRBD1	TRBJ2-7	NA	TGTGCCAGCAGTGGGGGACAGGCCCACGAGCAGTACTTC	CASSGGQAHEQYF
TRBV30	12	NA	TRBJ2-7	NA	TGTGCCTGGAGTAACAGCCTCTACGAGCAGTACTTC	CAWSNSLYEQYF
TRBV6-5	14	TRBD1	TRBJ1-1	NA	TGTGCCAGCAGTCGGGACAGGGGGGGCACTGAAGCTTTCTTT	CASSRDRGGTEAFF
TRBV13	14	NA	TRBJ2-5	NA	TGTGCCAGCAGCTTAAGGCAGGGCGTTGAGACCCAGTACTTC	CASSLRQGVETQYF
TRBV4-2	16	NA	TRBJ1-1	NA	TGTGCCAGCAGCCCGGCCAGGGGTCGGGCGAACACTGAAGCTTTCTTT	CASSPARGRANTEAFF
TRBV7-8	15	TRBD2	TRBJ2-2	NA	TGTGCCAGCACCCCTGGGAGGGGAGGCACCGGGGAGCTGTTTTTT	CASTPGRGGTGELFF
TRBV19	15	NA	TRBJ2-7	NA	TGTGCCAGTAGTTGGGACACCCAATACAGTGGCGAGCAGTACTTC	CASSWDTQYSGEQYF
TRBV6-1	14	NA	TRBJ1-3	NA	TGTGCCAGCAGTGAAAGAGTCACTGGAAACACCATATATTTT	CASSERVTGNTIYF
TRBV15	12	TRBD2	TRBJ2-3	NA	TGTGCCACCTCAGGGAGGGCAGATACGCAGTATTTT	CATSGRADTQYF
TRBV11-2	16	TRBD2	TRBJ2-4	NA	TGTGCCAGCAGCCCGGGGGGGGGATCGGCCAAAAACATTCAGTACTTC	CASSPGGGSAKNIQYF
TRBV7-2	15	TRBD1	TRBJ2-5	NA	TGTGCCAGCAGCCGGGACAGGGGGCTACAAGAGACCCAGTACTTC	CASSRDRGLQETQYF
TRBV21-1	16	NA	TRBJ1-2	NA	TGTGCCAGCAGCAGAGGGGACAGGGGGCTTGAGGATGGCTACACCTTC	CASSRGDRGLEDGYTF